This paragraph covers one T cell receptor beta chain sequence. The antigen remains unidentified. The data were obtained in a study of cytomegalovirus exposure and HLA in healthy donors. The length of the CDR3 is 14 residues. The V gene's germline CDR1 is SNHLY and CDR2 FYNNEI. V trimming: 2 bases; J trimming: 3 bases; junction bases outside the gene matches: 3. Study-level points and caveats: There were some public TCRs occurring in many donors, but most TCR sequences were rare.

13 Jbeta primers and 60 Vbeta primers were used for the PCR. Measured with immunoSEQ multiplex PCR; TCRdb has only the in-frame clones, and not every one. The sample lists about 140,000 clones, about four fifths occurring once. The chain employs TRBV2 and TRBJ2-7; 8 positions agree with TRBD2. Sequenced material: PBMCs. The TCR originated in a male donor in good health and CMV-seropositive. The CDR3 is CASSEYGGVYEQYF. The CDR3 DNA sequence: TGTGCCAGCAGTGAATACGGGGGGGTCTACGAGCAGTACTTC.